Here is one T cell receptor beta chain with its context. Study processing details: Researchers report that nucleated cell counts were estimated from reference gene primer amplification. Using immunoSEQ multiplex PCR, the repertoire was profiled, and TCRdb retains in-frame clones only, with some absent. That table supplies the V and J calls and clone size; D and trimming were determined from the DNA. The sample has a few hundred thousand clones; about 85% are singletons. This specimen belongs to a study of blood T cell repertoires in COVID-19. As for the study in general: Both acute and convalescent COVID-19 samples were obtained from the United States, Italy and Spain. T cells, B-cell-depleted T cells, or PBMCs supplied cDNA or gDNA.

V lost 6 bases to trimming and J lost 0 bases, with 16 bases between them. In germline, CDR1 is SGHNT, CDR2 YYREEE (reference sequence). The CDR3 totals 15 residues. The receptor's source is a man younger than 35 with active or convalescent COVID-19. The chain combines TRBV5-4 with TRBJ2-7; possibly TRBD1 for D (6 bases). The sample consisted of peripheral blood. DNA of the CDR3: TGTGCCAGCAATGACAGGTCTTCTGGCTCCTACGAGCAGTACTTC. This gives the protein CASNDRSSGSYEQYF. The entire variable domain, with the rest obtained from reference TRBV5-4 and TRBJ2-7, is as follows: ETGVTQSPTHLIKTRGQQVTLRCSSQSGHNTVSWYQQALGQGPQFIFQYYREEENGRGNFPPRFSGLQFPNYSSELNVNALELDDSALYLCASNDRSSGSYEQYFGPGTRLTVT.